The 4 T cell receptor beta chains reported below all come from one sample, sequenced in a study of CD8+CD57+ T cells in acquired aplastic anemia. Genomic DNA constituted the template upon which TCR beta VDJ and CDR3 profiling was performed. TCRdb re-called the reads with MiXCR, one entry per CDR3 protein. The profile covers 200,000 to 250,000 distinct CDR3 sequences, with 34% appearing a single time and 0.95% to 1.3% taken by the ten largest. Sequencing input: sorted CD4+, CD8+, or CD8+CD57+ T cells (not recorded which) from PBMCs. Every receptor here comes from a human donor in good health, serving as a control.

This clonotype was found many times. This CDR3 reads CASMGPKYQPQHF. The CDR3 coding sequence is TGTGCCAGCATGGGGCCGAAGTATCAGCCCCAGCATTTT. J is TRBJ1-5 and V is TRBV2, with a possible D match to TRBD1 (5 bases). This CDR3 is 13 amino acids long. The V gene lost 7 bases and the J gene lost 5 bases, with 12 bases spanning the gap. The germline gives CDR1 SNHLY, CDR2 FYNNEI.

There are a few counts of this clonotype. V gene TRBV18 combines with J gene TRBJ2-7, with 7 bases matching TRBD2. Germline values: CDR1 KGHSH, CDR2 LQKENI. This CDR3 spans 14 amino acids. The J segment lost 2 bases and the V segment lost 6 bases, leaving 7 bases of the junction unmatched. DNA of the CDR3: TGTGCCAGCTCGTGGACGGGAGGCCCCTACGAGCAGTACTTC. Translated: CASSWTGGPYEQYF.

The sample holds many counts of this clonotype. The chain employs TRBV7-9 and TRBJ2-5, with D possibly matching TRBD1 (6 bases). CDR3 length: 14 residues. Trimming cost V 6 bases and J 2 bases, with 13 bases left between them. The germline V gene encodes CDR1 SEHNR and CDR2 FQNEAQ (reference sequence). The CDR3 DNA reads TGTGCCAGCAGGTATCTGACAGGACAAGAGACCCAGTACTTC. It translates to CASRYLTGQETQYF. The variable domain in full, completed from reference TRBV7-9 and TRBJ2-5, reads DTGVSQNPRHKITKRGQNVTFRCDPISEHNRLYWYRQTLGQGPEFLTYFQNEAQLEKSRLLSDRFSAERPKGSFSTLEIQRTEQGDSAMYLCASRYLTGQETQYFGPGTRLLVL.

A few counts support this clonotype. A much larger clone lies one base from this, so it may be a read error. This sequence joins TRBV19 and TRBJ2-7, with 8 nucleotides matching TRBD1. This CDR3 comprises 14 residues. Germline values: CDR1 LNHDA, CDR2 SQIVND (reference sequence). CDR3 DNA: TGTGCCGGTAGTCGTCGACAGGGGACCTACGAGCAGTACTTC. Its translation: CAGSRRQGTYEQYF.